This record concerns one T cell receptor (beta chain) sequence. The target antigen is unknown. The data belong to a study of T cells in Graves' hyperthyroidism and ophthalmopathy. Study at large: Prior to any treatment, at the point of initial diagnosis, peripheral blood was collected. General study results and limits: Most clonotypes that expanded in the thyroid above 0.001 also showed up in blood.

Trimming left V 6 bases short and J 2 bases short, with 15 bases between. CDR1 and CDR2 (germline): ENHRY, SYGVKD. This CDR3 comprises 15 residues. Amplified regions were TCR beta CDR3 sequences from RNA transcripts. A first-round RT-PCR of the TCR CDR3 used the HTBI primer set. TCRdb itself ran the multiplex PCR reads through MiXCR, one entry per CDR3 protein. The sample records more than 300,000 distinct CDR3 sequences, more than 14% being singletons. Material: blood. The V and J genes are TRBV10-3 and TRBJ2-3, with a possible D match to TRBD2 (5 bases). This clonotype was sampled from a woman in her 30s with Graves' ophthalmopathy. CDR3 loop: CAIRATGSSTDTQYF. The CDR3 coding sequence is TGTGCCATCAGAGCCACTGGGAGCTCCACAGATACGCAGTATTTT.